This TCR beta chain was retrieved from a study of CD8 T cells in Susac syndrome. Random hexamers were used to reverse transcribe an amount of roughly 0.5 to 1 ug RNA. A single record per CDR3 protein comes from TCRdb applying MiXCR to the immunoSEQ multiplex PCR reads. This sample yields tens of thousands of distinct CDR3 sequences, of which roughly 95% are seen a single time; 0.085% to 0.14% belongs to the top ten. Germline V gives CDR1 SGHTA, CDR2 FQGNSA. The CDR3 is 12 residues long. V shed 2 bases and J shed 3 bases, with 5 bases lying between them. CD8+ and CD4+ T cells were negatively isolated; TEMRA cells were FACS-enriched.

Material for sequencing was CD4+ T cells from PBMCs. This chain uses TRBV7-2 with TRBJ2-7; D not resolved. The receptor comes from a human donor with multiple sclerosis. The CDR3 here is CASSLWSYEQYF. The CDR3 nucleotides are TGTGCCAGCAGCTTATGGAGCTACGAGCAGTACTTC.